This T cell receptor (beta chain) was documented in a study of cytomegalovirus exposure and HLA in healthy donors. About the study: One earlier analysis, a look at about 179 million T cells, found some 110 million unique TCR beta sequences.

Whole-study findings and limits: Being productive about 87% or about 30% of the time was typical of most TCR beta V segments in an earlier analysis. Analyzed later, association rates of TCRs varied across HLA loci, with DRB1 most and HLA-C fewest.

For this clone: Its specificity is not known.

PCR involved 60 Vbeta and 13 Jbeta primers. Here immunoSEQ multiplex PCR was the method, and the copy in TCRdb shows in-frame clones only, minus some. The sample shows roughly 190,000 clones, nearly 80% of them seen only once. Trimming removed 1 base at V and 0 bases at J, with 16 bases between. The CDR3 consists of 17 residues. Germline loops: CDR1 LGHNT, CDR2 FRNRAP. The chain uses TRBV12-5 and TRBJ2-7; D perhaps matches TRBD2 (6 bases). The receptor's source is a female donor in good health and CMV-seronegative. The specimen was PBMCs. CDR3 nucleotides: TGTGCTAGTGGTTTGGGAGGGCGGGGACTCGCCTCCTACGAGCAGTACTTC. Residues: CASGLGGRGLASYEQYF.